This entry describes one TCR beta chain. The sample originates from a study of blood T cell repertoires in COVID-19. Study information: Sample material is recorded as cDNA or gDNA derived from T cells, B-cell-depleted T cells, or PBMCs.

Original methodology: For nucleated cells, counts were estimated from reference gene primer amplification. Some clones are missing from TCRdb's copy, which holds only in-frame ones; the method was immunoSEQ multiplex PCR. The V and J calls and clone size come from that table; D and trimming were worked out from the DNA. The sample comprises some 200,000 clones, 85% to 90% of which are singletons, and 0.75% to 0.95% rests with the top ten. The TCR originated in a woman in her 70s with acute or convalescent COVID-19. What was sequenced was peripheral blood.

This CDR3 reads CASSITGQARLHYGYTF. The CDR3, as DNA: TGTGCCAGTAGTATAACGGGACAGGCGAGGCTTCACTATGGCTACACCTTC. V usage is TRBV19 and J usage is TRBJ1-2; TRBD1 matches 8 bases. CDR1 LNHDA and CDR2 SQIVND come from the germline V gene (reference sequence). V dropped 2 bases and J dropped 3; count of bases not matched to a gene: 11. The CDR3 covers 17 residues.